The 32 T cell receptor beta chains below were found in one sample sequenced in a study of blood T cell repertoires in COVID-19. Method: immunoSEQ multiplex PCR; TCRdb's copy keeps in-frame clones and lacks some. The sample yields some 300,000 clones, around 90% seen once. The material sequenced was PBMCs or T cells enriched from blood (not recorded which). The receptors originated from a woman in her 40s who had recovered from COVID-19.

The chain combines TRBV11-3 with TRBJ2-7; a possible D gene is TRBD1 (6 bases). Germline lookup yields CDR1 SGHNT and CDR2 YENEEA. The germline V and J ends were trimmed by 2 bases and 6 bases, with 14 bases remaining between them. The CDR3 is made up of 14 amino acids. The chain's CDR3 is CASSLTGQMGEQYF. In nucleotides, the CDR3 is TGTGCCAGCAGCTTAACGGGACAAATGGGCGAGCAGTACTTC.

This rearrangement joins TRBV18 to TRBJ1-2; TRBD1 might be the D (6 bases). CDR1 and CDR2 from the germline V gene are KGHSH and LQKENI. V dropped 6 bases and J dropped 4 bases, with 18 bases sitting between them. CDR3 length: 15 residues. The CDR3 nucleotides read TGTGCCAGCTCCAACCAGACTCGGGGGGCCTATGGCTACACCTTC. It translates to CASSNQTRGAYGYTF.

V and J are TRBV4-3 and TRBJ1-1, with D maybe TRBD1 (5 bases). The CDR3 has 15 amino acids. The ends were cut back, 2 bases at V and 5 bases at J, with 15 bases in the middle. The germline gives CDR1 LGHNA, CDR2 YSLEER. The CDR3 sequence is CASSQKAGSSTEAFF. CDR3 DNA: TGCGCCAGCAGCCAAAAGGCAGGGTCTTCGACTGAAGCTTTCTTT.

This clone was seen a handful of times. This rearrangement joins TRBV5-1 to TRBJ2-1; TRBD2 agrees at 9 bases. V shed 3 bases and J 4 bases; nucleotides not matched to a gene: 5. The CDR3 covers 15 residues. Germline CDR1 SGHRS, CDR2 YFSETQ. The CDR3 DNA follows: TGCGCCAGCAGCTCGACTAGCGGAACTTACAATGAGCAGTTCTTC. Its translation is CASSSTSGTYNEQFF.

The CDR3 loop is CASSATGAGANVLTF. Here the CDR3 DNA reads TGTGCCAGCAGCGCGACAGGGGCCGGGGCCAACGTCCTGACTTTC. The V call is TRBV9, the J call TRBJ2-6; TRBD1 matches 8 bases. This CDR3 has 15 amino acids. Germline V lookup: CDR1 SGDLS, CDR2 YYNGEE. Trimming at V came to 3 bases and at J to 4 bases, leaving 3 bases not matched to a gene.

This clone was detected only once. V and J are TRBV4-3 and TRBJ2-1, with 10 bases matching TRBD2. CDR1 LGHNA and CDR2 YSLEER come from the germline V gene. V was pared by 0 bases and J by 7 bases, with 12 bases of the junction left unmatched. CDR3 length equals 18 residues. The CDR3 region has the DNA TGCGCCAGCAGCCAAGAAAGTTTTGGAGCGGGAGGGCCAAATGAGCAGTTCTTC. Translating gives CASSQESFGAGGPNEQFF.

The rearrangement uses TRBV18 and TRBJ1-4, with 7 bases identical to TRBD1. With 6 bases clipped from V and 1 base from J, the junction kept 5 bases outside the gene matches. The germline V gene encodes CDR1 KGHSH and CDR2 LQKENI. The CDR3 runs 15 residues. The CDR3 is CASSLNRGTNEKLFF. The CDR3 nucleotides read TGTGCCAGCTCTCTGAACAGGGGAACTAATGAAAAACTGTTTTTT.

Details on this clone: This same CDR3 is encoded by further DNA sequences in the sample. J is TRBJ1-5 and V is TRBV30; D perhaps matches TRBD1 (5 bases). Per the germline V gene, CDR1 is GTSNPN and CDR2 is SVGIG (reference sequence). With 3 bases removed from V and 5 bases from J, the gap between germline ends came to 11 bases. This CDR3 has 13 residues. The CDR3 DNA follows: TGTGCCTGGAGCCGGGGGAGGGATCAGCCCCAGCATTTT. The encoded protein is CAWSRGRDQPQHF. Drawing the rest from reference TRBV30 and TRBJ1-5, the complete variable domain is SQTIHQWPATLVQPVGSPLSLECTVEGTSNPNLYWYRQAAGRGLQLLFYSVGIGQISSEVPQNLSASRPQDRQFILSSKKLLLSDSGFYLCAWSRGRDQPQHFGDGTRLSIL.

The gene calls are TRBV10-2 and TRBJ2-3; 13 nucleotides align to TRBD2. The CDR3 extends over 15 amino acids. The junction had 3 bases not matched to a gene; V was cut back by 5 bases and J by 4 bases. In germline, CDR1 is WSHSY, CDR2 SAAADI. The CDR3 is CASSTSGGAADTQYF. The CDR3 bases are TGCGCCAGCAGTACTAGCGGGGGGGCCGCAGATACGCAGTATTTT.

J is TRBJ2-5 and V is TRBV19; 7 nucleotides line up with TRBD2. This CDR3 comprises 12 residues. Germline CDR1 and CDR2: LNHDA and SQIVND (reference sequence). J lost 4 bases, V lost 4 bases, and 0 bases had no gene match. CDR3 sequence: CASSRGGETQYF. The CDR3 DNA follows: TGTGCCAGTAGTAGGGGGGGAGAGACCCAGTACTTC.

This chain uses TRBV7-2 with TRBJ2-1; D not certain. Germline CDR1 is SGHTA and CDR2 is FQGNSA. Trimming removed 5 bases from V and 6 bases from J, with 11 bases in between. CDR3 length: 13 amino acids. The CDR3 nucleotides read TGTGCCAGCAGCCCTAGGTGGAGCAATGAGCAGTTCTTC. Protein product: CASSPRWSNEQFF.

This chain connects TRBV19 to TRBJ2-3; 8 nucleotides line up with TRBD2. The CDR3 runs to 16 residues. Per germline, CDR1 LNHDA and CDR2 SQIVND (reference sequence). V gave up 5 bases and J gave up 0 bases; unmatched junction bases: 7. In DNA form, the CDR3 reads TGTGCCAGTAGTCCCCGGGAGCGGGGGAGCACAGATACGCAGTATTTT. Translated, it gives CASSPRERGSTDTQYF.

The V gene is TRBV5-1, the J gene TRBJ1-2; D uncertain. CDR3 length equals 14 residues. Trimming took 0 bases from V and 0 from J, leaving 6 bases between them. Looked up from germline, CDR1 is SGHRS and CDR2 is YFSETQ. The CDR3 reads CASSLELPNYGYTF. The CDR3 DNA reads TGCGCCAGCAGCTTGGAACTCCCTAACTATGGCTACACCTTC.

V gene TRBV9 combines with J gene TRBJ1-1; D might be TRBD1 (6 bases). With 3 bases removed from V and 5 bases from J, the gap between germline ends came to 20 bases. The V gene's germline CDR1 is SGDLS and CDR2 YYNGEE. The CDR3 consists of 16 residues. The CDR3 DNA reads TGTGCCAGCAGCGCTACCTCTCATCAGGGGCAGACTGAAGCTTTCTTT. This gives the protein CASSATSHQGQTEAFF.

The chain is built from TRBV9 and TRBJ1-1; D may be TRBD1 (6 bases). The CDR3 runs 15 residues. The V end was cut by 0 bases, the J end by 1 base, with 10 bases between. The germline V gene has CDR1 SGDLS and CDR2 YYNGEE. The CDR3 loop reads CASSVEDRPNTEAFF. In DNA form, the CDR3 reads TGTGCCAGCAGCGTAGAAGACAGGCCGAACACTGAAGCTTTCTTT.

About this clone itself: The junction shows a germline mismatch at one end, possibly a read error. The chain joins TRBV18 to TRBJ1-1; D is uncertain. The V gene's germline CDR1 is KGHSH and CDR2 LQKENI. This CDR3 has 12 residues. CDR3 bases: TGTGCCAGCTCTAACACCGAGGTTGGCCCTATTTTT. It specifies CASSNTEVGPIF.

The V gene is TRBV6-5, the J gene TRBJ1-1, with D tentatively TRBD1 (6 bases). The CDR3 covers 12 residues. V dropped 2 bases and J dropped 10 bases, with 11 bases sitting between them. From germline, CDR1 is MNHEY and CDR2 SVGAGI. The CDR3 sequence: CASSYTTGRAFF. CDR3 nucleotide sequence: TGTGCCAGCAGTTACACAACAGGGCGAGCTTTCTTT.

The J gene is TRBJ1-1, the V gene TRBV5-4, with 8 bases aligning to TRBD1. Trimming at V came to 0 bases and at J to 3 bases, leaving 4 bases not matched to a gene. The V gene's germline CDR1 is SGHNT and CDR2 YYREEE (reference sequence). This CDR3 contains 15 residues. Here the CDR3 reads CASSLDRGWYTEAFF. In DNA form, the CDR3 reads TGTGCCAGCAGCTTGGACAGGGGGTGGTACACTGAAGCTTTCTTT.

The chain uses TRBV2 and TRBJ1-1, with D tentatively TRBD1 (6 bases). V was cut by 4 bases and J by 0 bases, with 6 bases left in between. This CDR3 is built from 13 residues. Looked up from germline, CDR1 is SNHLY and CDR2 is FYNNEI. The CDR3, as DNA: TGTGCCAGCAGTGGGGGGCTGAACACTGAAGCTTTCTTT. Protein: CASSGGLNTEAFF.

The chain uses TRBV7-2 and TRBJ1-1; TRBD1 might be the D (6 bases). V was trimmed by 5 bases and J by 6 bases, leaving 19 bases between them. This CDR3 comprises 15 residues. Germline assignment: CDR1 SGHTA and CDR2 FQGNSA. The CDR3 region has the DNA TGTGCCAGCAGCACAGTCAGGGGCCGAAACCCTGAAGCTTTCTTT. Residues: CASSTVRGRNPEAFF.

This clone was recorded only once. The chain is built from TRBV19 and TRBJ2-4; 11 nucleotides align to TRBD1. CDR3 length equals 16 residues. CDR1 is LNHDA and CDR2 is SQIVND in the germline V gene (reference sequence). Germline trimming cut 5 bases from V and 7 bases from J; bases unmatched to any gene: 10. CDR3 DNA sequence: TGTGCCAGTAGTGTTGGGACAGGGGGAATTCGGAACATTCAGTACTTC. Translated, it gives CASSVGTGGIRNIQYF. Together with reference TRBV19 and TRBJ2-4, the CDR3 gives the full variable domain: DGGITQSPKYLFRKEGQNVTLSCEQNLNHDAMYWYRQDPGQGLRLIYYSQIVNDFQKGDIAEGYSVSREKKESFPLTVTSAQKNPTAFYLCASSVGTGGIRNIQYFGAGTRLSVL.

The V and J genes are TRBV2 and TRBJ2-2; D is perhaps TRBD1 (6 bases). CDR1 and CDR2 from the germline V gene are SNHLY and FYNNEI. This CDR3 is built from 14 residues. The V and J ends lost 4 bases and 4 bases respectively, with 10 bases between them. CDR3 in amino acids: CASSGTQGTGELFF. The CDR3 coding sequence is TGTGCCAGCAGTGGGACACAGGGCACCGGGGAGCTGTTTTTT.

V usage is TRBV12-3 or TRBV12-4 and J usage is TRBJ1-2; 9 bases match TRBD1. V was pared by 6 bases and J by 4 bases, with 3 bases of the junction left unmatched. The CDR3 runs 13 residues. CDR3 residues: CASSSQGAYGYTF. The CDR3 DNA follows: TGTGCCAGCAGCTCACAGGGGGCCTATGGCTACACCTTC.

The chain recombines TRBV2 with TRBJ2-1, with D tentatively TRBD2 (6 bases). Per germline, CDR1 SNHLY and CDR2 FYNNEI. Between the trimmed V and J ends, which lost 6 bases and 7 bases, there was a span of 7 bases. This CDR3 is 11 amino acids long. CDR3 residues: CASRGGNEQFF. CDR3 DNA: TGTGCCAGCAGGGGGGGAAATGAGCAGTTCTTC.

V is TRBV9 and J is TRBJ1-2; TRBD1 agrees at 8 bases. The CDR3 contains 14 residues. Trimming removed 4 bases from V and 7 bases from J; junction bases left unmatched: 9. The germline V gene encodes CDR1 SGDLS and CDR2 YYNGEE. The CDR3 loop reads CASSPSTGVGGYTF. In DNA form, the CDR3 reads TGTGCCAGCAGCCCGTCGACAGGGGTCGGTGGCTACACCTTC.

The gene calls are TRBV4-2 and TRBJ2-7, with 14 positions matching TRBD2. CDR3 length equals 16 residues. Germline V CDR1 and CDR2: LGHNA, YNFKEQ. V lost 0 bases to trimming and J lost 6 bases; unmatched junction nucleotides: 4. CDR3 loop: CASSQDWTSGRTEQYF. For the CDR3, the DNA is TGTGCCAGCAGCCAAGATTGGACTAGCGGGAGGACCGAGCAGTACTTC.

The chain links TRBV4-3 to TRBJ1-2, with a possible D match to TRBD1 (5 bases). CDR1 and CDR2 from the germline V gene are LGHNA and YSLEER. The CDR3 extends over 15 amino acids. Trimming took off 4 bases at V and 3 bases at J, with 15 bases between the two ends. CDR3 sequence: CASSRGQGRDYGYTF. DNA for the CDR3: TGCGCCAGCAGCCGAGGTCAGGGAAGGGACTATGGCTACACCTTC.

CDR3 sequence reads: CASTPTGTDTQYF. The CDR3 DNA sequence: TGTGCCAGCACCCCCACAGGCACAGATACGCAGTATTTT. This chain joins TRBV7-6 and TRBJ2-3; no clear D gene. Trimming took off 7 bases at V and 1 base at J, with 9 bases between the two ends. Per germline, CDR1 SGHVS and CDR2 FNYEAQ. The CDR3 totals 13 residues.

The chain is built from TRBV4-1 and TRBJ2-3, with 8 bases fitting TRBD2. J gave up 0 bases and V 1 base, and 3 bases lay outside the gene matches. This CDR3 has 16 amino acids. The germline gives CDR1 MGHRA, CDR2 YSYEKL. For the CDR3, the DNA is TGCGCCAGCAGCCAAGTCCAGCGGGGGAGCACAGATACGCAGTATTTT. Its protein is CASSQVQRGSTDTQYF.

This CDR3 is CASSPGGASYNEQFF. For the CDR3, the DNA is TGTGCCAGCAGTCCAGGGGGCGCGTCCTACAATGAGCAGTTCTTC. The chain is built from TRBV28 and TRBJ2-1; 8 positions agree with TRBD1. Germline assignment: CDR1 MDHEN and CDR2 SYDVKM. CDR3 length: 15 amino acids. With V trimmed by 5 bases and J by 1 base, 4 bases remained unmatched.

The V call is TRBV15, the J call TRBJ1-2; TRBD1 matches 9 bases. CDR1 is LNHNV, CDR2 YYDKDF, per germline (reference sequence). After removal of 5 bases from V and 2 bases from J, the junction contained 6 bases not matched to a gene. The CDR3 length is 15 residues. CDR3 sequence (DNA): TGTGCCACCAGCCGGCCGGACAGGGGAAACTATGGCTACACCTTC. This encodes CATSRPDRGNYGYTF.

In DNA, the CDR3 is TGCAGCGTTGGGGGACACCCAAACACTGAAGCTTTCTTT. Amino acids: CSVGGHPNTEAFF. The V and J genes are TRBV29-1 and TRBJ1-1, with TRBD1 as a possible D gene (6 bases). There are 13 residues in the CDR3. Germline V gives CDR1 SQVTM, CDR2 ANQGSEA. V shed 4 bases and J shed 2 bases, with 11 bases lying between them.